The subject of this entry is one T cell receptor beta chain. This sample was taken from a study of T cell responses to AZD1222 COVID-19 vaccine. V lost 5 bases and J lost 11; bases outside the gene matches: 6. Germline values: CDR1 MDHEN, CDR2 SYDVKM. The CDR3 has 12 amino acids. The data were produced by immunoSEQ multiplex PCR, yet TCRdb's version contains in-frame clones alone and is incomplete. The sample lists 150,000 to 200,000 clones, about 92% seen once, with less than 1.5% in the top ten. Here the sequenced sample was peripheral blood, taken on day 0 of AZD1222 vaccination. This clonotype originated in an adult in good health. The chain links TRBV28 to TRBJ1-1; 9 positions agree with TRBD1. The CDR3 DNA reads TGTGCCAGCAGTGAGGGGGACAGGGTGGCTTTCTTT. It is translated as CASSEGDRVAFF.